Following are 27 T cell receptor beta chains from one sample sequenced in a study of shared clonotypes between healthy human individuals. Terminally differentiated effector memory CD45RA+ cells were left out of the naive CD8 fraction, which was CD45RO-negative and positively selected for CCR7. Clones were read by immunoSEQ multiplex PCR, and TCRdb kept only the in-frame ones, dropping some. The sample shows about 2.1 million clones, more than 85% of them seen only once. Sequenced material: naive CD8+ T cells from PBMCs. The receptors stem from a man younger than 35 in good health. Some clones in this sample may be carry-over from other donors' samples.

This sequence joins TRBV11-2 and TRBJ2-5, with 14 bases that match TRBD2. From germline, CDR1 is SGHAT and CDR2 FQNNGV. The CDR3 runs to 15 residues. The V and J ends lost 5 bases and 3 bases, in that order; junction bases with no gene match: 2. The CDR3: CASSQTSGREETQYF. In DNA, the CDR3 is TGTGCCAGCAGCCAGACTAGCGGGAGGGAAGAGACCCAGTACTTC. Supplemented by reference TRBV11-2 and TRBJ2-5, the full variable domain reads EAGVAQSPRYKIIEKRQSVAFWCNPISGHATLYWYQQILGQGPKLLIQFQNNGVVDDSQLPKDRFSAERLKGVDSTLKIQPAKLEDSAVYLCASSQTSGREETQYFGPGTRLLVL.

V gene TRBV4-1 combines with J gene TRBJ2-7; 7 bases agree with TRBD2. Germline CDR1 is MGHRA and CDR2 is YSYEKL. Trimming at V came to 1 base and at J to 2 bases, leaving 5 bases not matched to a gene. There are 15 residues in the CDR3. CDR3 amino acids: CASSQGLATTYEQYF. The CDR3 DNA follows: TGCGCCAGCAGCCAAGGACTAGCAACCACCTACGAGCAGTACTTC.

The chain uses TRBV27 and TRBJ2-1; D is possibly TRBD1 or TRBD2 (5 bases each). Trimming took 5 bases from V and 6 from J, leaving 17 bases between them. This CDR3 has 15 amino acids. Germline V gives CDR1 MNHEY, CDR2 SMNVEV (reference sequence). CDR3: CASSQGPALSNEQFF. The CDR3 DNA reads TGTGCCAGCAGTCAGGGACCAGCCCTCTCCAATGAGCAGTTCTTC.

About this clone: Other DNA sequences from this sample encode an identical CDR3 as well. The chain couples TRBV6-5 to TRBJ2-7; a possible D gene is TRBD2 (6 bases). The CDR3 consists of 16 residues. V was clipped by 0 bases and J by 0 bases, with 12 bases between them. Germline loops: CDR1 MNHEY, CDR2 SVGAGI. The CDR3 reads CASSYSTGESSYEQYF. CDR3 bases: TGTGCCAGCAGTTACTCGACGGGAGAAAGCTCCTACGAGCAGTACTTC.

The chain links TRBV7-8 to TRBJ2-3; D is unresolved. V was shortened by 1 base and J by 3 bases, with 5 bases between the two germline ends. Germline values: CDR1 SGHVS, CDR2 FQNEAQ. The length of the CDR3 is 13 residues. For the CDR3, the DNA is TGTGCCAGCAGCTTAGATAGGACAGATACGCAGTATTTT. Protein sequence: CASSLDRTDTQYF.

This clone was recorded once. The rearrangement uses TRBV6-6 and TRBJ1-5, with D unresolved. Germline loops: CDR1 MNHNY, CDR2 SVGAGI (reference sequence). The CDR3 is 13 amino acids. V was cut by 0 bases and J by 3 bases, with 3 bases left in between. The CDR3 is CASSYSYNQPQHF. Here the CDR3 DNA reads TGTGCCAGCAGTTACTCGTACAATCAGCCCCAGCATTTT.

V is TRBV29-1 and J is TRBJ2-1, with 15 nucleotides matching TRBD2. V gave up 3 bases and J gave up 4 bases; unmatched junction bases: 7. Germline loops: CDR1 SQVTM, CDR2 ANQGSEA. The CDR3 totals 17 residues. As DNA, the CDR3 is TGCAGCGTTGAGGGCGGCGGGACTAGCGGGAGGTACAATGAGCAGTTCTTC. Its protein is CSVEGGGTSGRYNEQFF.

The rearrangement links TRBV27 to TRBJ2-7; D might be TRBD1 or TRBD2, each matching 5 bases. Germline V gene sequence: CDR1 MNHEY, CDR2 SMNVEV (reference sequence). The CDR3 is 15 amino acids. Trimming stripped 2 bases from V and 2 bases from J, with 13 bases between. The CDR3 region is CASSLLAGSTYEQYF. As DNA, the CDR3 is TGTGCCAGCAGTTTACTGGCAGGGAGTACCTACGAGCAGTACTTC.

The chain carries TRBV7-6 and TRBJ2-7; TRBD1 is a possible D gene (5 bases). The CDR3 spans 16 residues. V was pared by 1 base and J by 5 bases, with 18 bases between. Germline-derived CDR1 and CDR2 are SGHVS and FNYEAQ. Here the CDR3 reads CASSLGSWGSPDEQYF. The CDR3 nucleotides are TGTGCCAGCAGCTTAGGTTCTTGGGGCAGCCCGGACGAGCAGTACTTC.

The V and J genes are TRBV7-9 and TRBJ2-5; no reliable D call. Germline V lookup: CDR1 SEHNR, CDR2 FQNEAQ (reference sequence). Trimming stripped 1 base from V and 13 bases from J, with 13 bases between. The CDR3 covers 12 residues. The CDR3 region is CASSLGARLPYF. In DNA form, the CDR3 reads TGTGCCAGCAGCTTAGGGGCGAGACTTCCGTACTTC.

V is TRBV4-2 and J is TRBJ2-5; possible D gene TRBD1, 5 bases. Germline lookup yields CDR1 LGHNA and CDR2 YNFKEQ. The CDR3 loop spans 14 amino acids. V shed 3 bases and J shed 4 bases, with 12 bases lying between them. CDR3 sequence reads: CASSHGSGRETQYF. As DNA, the CDR3 is TGTGCCAGCAGCCATGGATCAGGGCGAGAGACCCAGTACTTC.

The chain has TRBV7-9 and TRBJ1-1; no reliable D call. Germline V gives CDR1 SEHNR, CDR2 FQNEAQ (reference sequence). The length of the CDR3 is 17 residues. Trimming removed 4 bases at V and 2 bases at J, with 20 bases between. In nucleotides, the CDR3 is TGTGCCAGCAGCTCGGGCCTACCTAAGAGGGAAAACACTGAAGCTTTCTTT. The encoded protein is CASSSGLPKRENTEAFF.

The gene calls are TRBV30 and TRBJ2-2; 8 nucleotides align to TRBD2. Per germline, CDR1 GTSNPN and CDR2 SVGIG (reference sequence). This CDR3 contains 12 residues. In DNA form, the CDR3 reads TGTGGACGGGAGGGGGACACCGGGGAGCTGTTTTTT. It is translated as CGREGDTGELFF. Supplemented by reference TRBV30 and TRBJ2-2, the full variable domain reads SQTIHQWPATLVQPVGSPLSLECTVEGTSNPNLYWYRQAAGRGLQLLFYSVGIGQISSEVPQNLSASRPQDRQFILSSKKLLLSDSGFYLCGREGDTGELFFGEGSRLTVL.

The rearrangement uses TRBV6-5 and TRBJ2-3, with 7 bases fitting TRBD1. The CDR3 has 15 residues. CDR1 is MNHEY, CDR2 SVGAGI, per germline. With 5 bases clipped from V and 5 bases from J, the junction kept 10 bases outside the gene matches. The CDR3 loop is CASSGAGGFGDTQYF. CDR3 nucleotide sequence: TGTGCCAGCAGTGGGGCAGGGGGATTTGGAGATACGCAGTATTTT.

V usage is TRBV10-3 and J usage is TRBJ2-3; 11 nucleotides align to TRBD2. V dropped 8 bases and J dropped 14; count of bases not matched to a gene: 15. The CDR3 length is 14 residues. In germline, CDR1 is ENHRY, CDR2 SYGVKD. The CDR3 here is CAISRLAGTDKGYF. In DNA, the CDR3 is TGTGCCATCTCCCGACTAGCGGGGACCGACAAAGGGTATTTT.

For this clone: Compared with germline, one end of the junction differs, possibly owing to a read error. V gene TRBV7-9 combines with J gene TRBJ1-1; the D gene is possibly TRBD1 (6 bases). The CDR3 loop spans 15 amino acids. Germline loops: CDR1 SEHNR, CDR2 FQNEAQ (reference sequence). DNA for the CDR3: TGTGCCAGCAGCCTAGCCGGGGGCACGAACACTGAAGCTTTCTTT. Its translation: CASSLAGGTNTEAFF.

The chain couples TRBV29-1 to TRBJ2-7, with D perhaps given as TRBD1 or TRBD2 (5 bases each). The CDR3 is 13 amino acids. The V end was cut by 6 bases, the J end by 1 base, with 13 bases between. Germline V gives CDR1 SQVTM, CDR2 ANQGSEA. The DNA for the CDR3 is TGCAGCGTCGCCACGGGGCTTTCCTACGAGCAGTACTTC. As protein: CSVATGLSYEQYF.

This clone has only one observation. J is TRBJ2-7 and V is TRBV11-2; D ambiguous. Germline V gene lookup returns CDR1 SGHAT and CDR2 FQNNGV. This CDR3 has 12 amino acids. V lost 5 bases, J lost 6 bases, and 11 bases lay in between. The DNA for the CDR3 is TGTGCCAGCAGCCAACTGCCGGGCGAGCAGTACTTC. Its protein is CASSQLPGEQYF. Based on the CDR3 plus reference TRBV11-2 and TRBJ2-7, the full variable domain is EAGVAQSPRYKIIEKRQSVAFWCNPISGHATLYWYQQILGQGPKLLIQFQNNGVVDDSQLPKDRFSAERLKGVDSTLKIQPAKLEDSAVYLCASSQLPGEQYFGPGTRLTVT.

This chain's CDR3 is CASMGWTGQEYGYTF. The CDR3 DNA reads as TGTGCCAGCATGGGTTGGACAGGGCAGGAATATGGCTACACCTTC. The rearrangement joins TRBV25-1 to TRBJ1-2; 8 nucleotides align to TRBD1. Germline CDR1 and CDR2: MGHDK and SYGVNS. There are 15 residues in the CDR3. V lost 7 bases to trimming and J lost 5 bases; unmatched junction nucleotides: 12.

This chain uses TRBV27 with TRBJ2-7; perhaps D is TRBD1 or TRBD2 (5 bases each). This CDR3 region has 16 residues. V lost 5 bases to trimming and J lost 4 bases, with 21 bases between them. From germline, CDR1 is MNHEY and CDR2 SMNVEV (reference sequence). This CDR3 reads CASSTGGSGYLYEQYF. The CDR3 coding sequence is TGTGCCAGCAGTACTGGGGGTTCAGGGTATCTTTACGAGCAGTACTTC.

J is TRBJ2-2 and V is TRBV15; possible D gene TRBD2, 5 bases. Germline-derived CDR1 and CDR2 are LNHNV and YYDKDF (reference sequence). With 1 base removed from V and 4 bases from J, the gap between germline ends came to 13 bases. This CDR3 has 16 amino acids. The CDR3 coding sequence is TGTGCCACCAGCAGAGGAGGGCGGAGTTCCACCGGGGAGCTGTTTTTT. Translating gives CATSRGGRSSTGELFF.

V usage is TRBV5-1 and J usage is TRBJ2-1, with a weak D call TRBD1 (6 bases). V dropped 0 bases and J dropped 6 bases, with 10 bases sitting between them. This CDR3 is 14 amino acids long. The V gene's germline CDR1 is SGHRS and CDR2 YFSETQ. The CDR3 region has the DNA TGCGCCAGCAGCTTGGCAGGGGTGGGCAATGAGCAGTTCTTC. Encoded protein: CASSLAGVGNEQFF.

The chain carries TRBV11-2 and TRBJ2-2; 9 nucleotides line up with TRBD2. The CDR3 is made up of 17 amino acids. Per the germline V gene, CDR1 is SGHAT and CDR2 is FQNNGV. Germline trimming cut 0 bases from V and 5 bases from J; bases unmatched to any gene: 7. CDR3 sequence: CASSLDRLAGWTGELFF. The CDR3 DNA follows: TGTGCCAGCAGCTTAGATCGTCTAGCGGGATGGACCGGGGAGCTGTTTTTT. Complete variable domain (other parts from reference TRBV11-2 and TRBJ2-2): EAGVAQSPRYKIIEKRQSVAFWCNPISGHATLYWYQQILGQGPKLLIQFQNNGVVDDSQLPKDRFSAERLKGVDSTLKIQPAKLEDSAVYLCASSLDRLAGWTGELFFGEGSRLTVL.

The V gene is TRBV7-9, the J gene TRBJ2-1, with D perhaps matching TRBD1 or TRBD2 (5 bases each). The CDR3 is made up of 13 amino acids. V lost 5 bases and J 9 bases, leaving 14 bases between the germline ends. Germline V CDR1 and CDR2: SEHNR, FQNEAQ (reference sequence). The CDR3 DNA follows: TGTGCCAGCAGCCTGGGGGATTCCGGTGAGCAGTTCTTC. Its translation: CASSLGDSGEQFF.

This clone was seen just once. The J gene is TRBJ2-1, the V gene TRBV11-2; no reliable D call. V was cut by 4 bases and J by 8 bases, with 6 bases left in between. The germline gives CDR1 SGHAT, CDR2 FQNNGV. CDR3 length: 11 residues. The CDR3 coding sequence is TGTGCCAGCAGCTCTCCCTATGAGCAGTTCTTC. This encodes CASSSPYEQFF.

The chain carries TRBV7-8 and TRBJ2-7; TRBD2 is a possible D gene (5 bases). From germline, CDR1 is SGHVS and CDR2 FQNEAQ. V gave up 5 bases and J gave up 12 bases, with 20 bases separating them. The CDR3 runs to 13 residues. For the CDR3, the DNA is TGTGCCAGCAGCCCGCATTTAGGCGGGCCGTGGTACTTC. Translated: CASSPHLGGPWYF.

The rearrangement uses TRBV11-3 and TRBJ2-1, with 8 bases that match TRBD1. The CDR3 is 14 residues long. The germline gives CDR1 SGHNT, CDR2 YENEEA. After removal of 1 base from V and 7 bases from J, the junction contained 3 bases not matched to a gene. The CDR3 DNA sequence: TGTGCCAGCAGCTTAGGCAGGACAGGGAATGAGCAGTTCTTC. Protein: CASSLGRTGNEQFF.